These T cell receptor beta chains were read from a single sample in a study of T-cell memory formation after mild COVID-19. MiXCR, run by TCRdb on the 5' RACE reads, gives a single entry per CDR3 protein. The table lists a few hundred thousand distinct CDR3 sequences, approximately 9% of them singletons. Sequencing was performed on PBMCs or a T cell subset sorted from them (not recorded which). The receptor source for this set is a young man who had mild COVID-19 (a few samples of this study predate the infection). Cell type and time point are not known. CDR3s include the opening cysteine and the closing phenylalanine or tryptophan. The D gene is left open where the match is weak. Not all rows give a size; the values are once, few, many and, for expanded clones, a class.

V	J	D	size	DNA	CDR3
TRBV7-6	TRBJ2-1	TRBD2	many	TGTGCCAGCAGCTCTCCGACTAGCCCCCCGGGGCAGTTCTTC	CASSSPTSPPGQFF
TRBV5-1	TRBJ2-3	.	many	TGCGCCAGCAGCTTGGCACAGCCGTTGCAGGGGGATACGCAGTATTTT	CASSLAQPLQGDTQYF
TRBV5-6	TRBJ1-6	.	few	TGTGCCAGCAGCTTGGGACAGGCAGGGTCACCCCTCCACTTT	CASSLGQAGSPLHF
TRBV12-3/TRBV12-4	TRBJ2-7	.	.	TGTGCCAGCAGGCCCGAGGGTGCCTCCTACGAGCAGTACTTC	CASRPEGASYEQYF
TRBV24-1	TRBJ2-3	TRBD1	many	TGTGCCACCAGTGATTGGGGACAGGGATACACAGATACGCAGTATTTT	CATSDWGQGYTDTQYF
TRBV5-4	TRBJ2-3	.	.	TGTGCCAGCAGCTTGTGGTCCGGCAGGGCGTCCACAGATACGCAGTATTTT	CASSLWSGRASTDTQYF
TRBV3-1	TRBJ2-4	TRBD1	.	TGTGCCAGCAGCCGGGGACAGATTCAGTACTTC	CASSRGQIQYF
TRBV5-1	TRBJ2-5	TRBD2	few	TGCGCCAGCAGACCCCGGGGACTAGGCCAAGAGACCCAGTACTTC	CASRPRGLGQETQYF
TRBV20-1	TRBJ2-3	.	.	TGCAGTGCTAGAGATCGGACTGGGGCCTTTGGCACAGATACGCAGTATTTT	CSARDRTGAFGTDTQYF
TRBV12-5	TRBJ2-3	.	.	TGTGATAGTGGACCCGGGACGGACACAGATACGCAGTATTTT	CDSGPGTDTDTQYF
TRBV15	TRBJ1-6	.	few	TGTGCCACCAGTCCCGGGACCTTGGGTTCACCCCTCCACTTT	CATSPGTLGSPLHF
TRBV4-2	TRBJ2-4	TRBD2	many	TGTGCCAGCAGCCCGGGGACTAGTGGAATAATATACTTC	CASSPGTSGIIYF
TRBV2	TRBJ2-3	TRBD1	.	TGTGCCAGCAGTGAAGACCGGGGACAGGGGTGGACAGATACGCAGTATTTT	CASSEDRGQGWTDTQYF
TRBV2	TRBJ1-2	.	.	TGTGCCAGCACCCCGGGCCCTAACTATGGCTACACCTTC	CASTPGPNYGYTF
TRBV7-9	TRBJ2-1	.	few	TGTGCCAGCAGCCCCGAACAGGGAGGGGCGAGGTACAATGAGCAGTTCTTC	CASSPEQGGARYNEQFF
TRBV7-2	TRBJ2-7	.	few	TGTGCCAGCAGCTTAGCCGACGGACACTACGAGCAGTACTTC	CASSLADGHYEQYF
TRBV4-2	TRBJ1-1	.	many	TGTGCCAGCAGCCAAGGGAGTGGATGGGTTAGAGACACTGAAGCTTTCTTT	CASSQGSGWVRDTEAFF
TRBV10-3	TRBJ1-5	TRBD1	few	TGTGCCATCAGTGGACAGGGGAGCAATCAGCCCCAGCATTTT	CAISGQGSNQPQHF
TRBV19	TRBJ1-2	TRBD1	.	TGTGCCAGTAGTATAGATCCGTCCTGGACAGGGAACTATGGCTACACCTTC	CASSIDPSWTGNYGYTF
TRBV2	TRBJ2-1	.	many	TGTGCCAGCAGTGACATAGCGGTCGAGTTGAATGAGCAGTTCTTC	CASSDIAVELNEQFF
TRBV5-1	TRBJ2-2	TRBD1	.	TGCGCCAGCAGCTGGCCGGGACAGGGGTACACCGGGGAGCTGTTTTTT	CASSWPGQGYTGELFF
TRBV4-2	TRBJ2-1	.	.	TGTGCCAGCAGCCAAGACGCAGATCGGACCTACTCCTACAATGAGCAGTTCTTC	CASSQDADRTYSYNEQFF
TRBV9	TRBJ2-1	TRBD2	few	TGTGCCAGCAGCGCGACGTCTAGCGGGGCCCACAATGAGCAGTTCTTC	CASSATSSGAHNEQFF
TRBV7-9	TRBJ2-5	TRBD1	.	TGTGCCAGCAGCTTCGGGACAGGGGAAGAGACCCAGTACTTC	CASSFGTGEETQYF
TRBV7-9	TRBJ2-7	TRBD1	few	TGTGCCTGCCCGGGACAGGGGTCTAACGAGCAGTACTTC	CACPGQGSNEQYF
TRBV7-2	TRBJ1-5	.	once	TGTGCCAGCAGCGTACGACAGGGCAATCAGCCCCAGCATTTT	CASSVRQGNQPQHF
TRBV5-8	TRBJ1-1	.	.	TGTGCCAGCAGCTTGGGGCCTGGGGGACTAGAAGCTTTCTTT	CASSLGPGGLEAFF
TRBV6-2/TRBV6-3	TRBJ2-5	.	many	TGTGCCAGCAGTGACCCTGAAGAATTAGTGAGAGAGACCCAGTACTTC	CASSDPEELVRETQYF
TRBV24-1	TRBJ2-5	.	.	TGTGCCACCAGTGTGGGGGGACAGCAAGAGACCCAGTACTTC	CATSVGGQQETQYF
TRBV7-9	TRBJ2-2	.	few	TGTGCCAGCAGCCGGCCCCAAAGGGAATCCGGGGAGCTGTTTTTT	CASSRPQRESGELFF
TRBV9	TRBJ1-1	TRBD1	few	TGTGCCAGCAGCCTCACAGGGGAGCGGTCTGAAGCTTTCTTT	CASSLTGERSEAFF
TRBV27	TRBJ1-1	.	.	TGTGCCAGCAGTTCATTCGGAGAAGCTTTCTTT	CASSSFGEAFF
TRBV9	TRBJ2-2	.	few	TGTGCCAGCAGCCCAAACCCCTTCGGGGGGAACACCGGGGAGCTGTTTTTT	CASSPNPFGGNTGELFF
TRBV5-5	TRBJ1-6	.	few	TGTGCCAGCAGCCCAGGACGGGTTGATCCCCTCCACTTT	CASSPGRVDPLHF
TRBV4-1	TRBJ2-1	.	few	TGCGCCAGCAGCCAAGTAAAGAGGGCGGAAACTTACAATGAGCAGTTCTTC	CASSQVKRAETYNEQFF
TRBV6-2/TRBV6-3	TRBJ2-3	.	.	TGTGCCAGCTGGACCTTCGATACGCAGTATTTT	CASWTFDTQYF
TRBV4-1	TRBJ1-1	.	.	TGCGCCAGCAGCCAAGATGGCTGGACTTTCTTT	CASSQDGWTFF
TRBV5-1	TRBJ1-1	.	.	TGCGCCAGCATGCGGGAGGTAGGGGCGAACACTGAAGCTTTCTTT	CASMREVGANTEAFF
TRBV7-2	TRBJ2-7	.	.	TGTGCCAGCAGCTTATCGAGGGGAACAGGGATGTGGTACGAGCAGTACTTC	CASSLSRGTGMWYEQYF
TRBV2	TRBJ1-5	.	once	TGTGCCAGCAGATCTGAGATCGGACAGCCCCAGCATTTT	CASRSEIGQPQHF
TRBV5-1	TRBJ2-4	.	many	TGCGCCAGCAGCCAGGACAGAGTTTCCATTCAGTACTTC	CASSQDRVSIQYF
TRBV12-3/TRBV12-4	TRBJ2-7	TRBD1	few	TGTGCCAGCAGATTCGGACCGGGACAGTCCTACGAGCAGTACTTC	CASRFGPGQSYEQYF
TRBV5-1	TRBJ2-6	.	many	TGCGCCAGCGCACCTAATTACAGGTCCTCTGGGGCCAACGTCCTGACTTTC	CASAPNYRSSGANVLTF
TRBV29-1	TRBJ1-2	.	few	TGCAGCGTTGTCCGACGGGAAGGCTACACCTTC	CSVVRREGYTF
TRBV3-1	TRBJ1-1	TRBD1	few	TGTGCCAGCAGCCAAGGGGTCGCAGGGGGCACTGAAGCTTTCTTT	CASSQGVAGGTEAFF
TRBV19	TRBJ2-1	.	many	TGTGCCAGTAGTATAAAGCCCCTCTTACAGGGCTACAATGAGCAGTTCTTC	CASSIKPLLQGYNEQFF
TRBV4-2	TRBJ1-5	TRBD1	.	TGTGCCAGCAGCCCCATTGACAGGGGAGGGAATCAGCCCCAGCATTTT	CASSPIDRGGNQPQHF
TRBV10-3	TRBJ2-7	.	many	TGTGCCACCCGGGCTACCCTATCCTACGAGCAGTACTTC	CATRATLSYEQYF
TRBV20-1	TRBJ1-4	.	few	TGCAGTGCTAGTTGGACTGGGATTGAAAAACTGTTTTTT	CSASWTGIEKLFF
TRBV5-5	TRBJ2-5	TRBD2	.	TGTGCCAGCAGCTCCCCCGGGACTAGCGTGACCCAGTACTTC	CASSSPGTSVTQYF
TRBV6-2/TRBV6-3	TRBJ1-1	.	.	TGTGCCAGCAGTAACTATAGGACTGAAGCTTTCTTT	CASSNYRTEAFF